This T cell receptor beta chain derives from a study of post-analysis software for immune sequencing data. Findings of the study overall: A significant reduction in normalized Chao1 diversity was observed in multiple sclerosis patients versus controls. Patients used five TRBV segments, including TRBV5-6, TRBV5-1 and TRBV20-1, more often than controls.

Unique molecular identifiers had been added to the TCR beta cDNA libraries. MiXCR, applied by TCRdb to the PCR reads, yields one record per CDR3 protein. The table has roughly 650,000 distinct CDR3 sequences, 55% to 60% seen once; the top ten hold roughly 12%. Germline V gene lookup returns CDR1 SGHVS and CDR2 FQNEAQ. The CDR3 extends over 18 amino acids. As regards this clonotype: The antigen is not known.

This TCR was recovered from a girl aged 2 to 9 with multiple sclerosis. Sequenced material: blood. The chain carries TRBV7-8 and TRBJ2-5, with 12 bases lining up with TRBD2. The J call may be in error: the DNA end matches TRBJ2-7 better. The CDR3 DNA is TGTGCCAGCAGCCTAAATGGACTAGCGGGGTTACCGTTCTACGAGCAGTACTTC. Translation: CASSLNGLAGLPFYEQYF.